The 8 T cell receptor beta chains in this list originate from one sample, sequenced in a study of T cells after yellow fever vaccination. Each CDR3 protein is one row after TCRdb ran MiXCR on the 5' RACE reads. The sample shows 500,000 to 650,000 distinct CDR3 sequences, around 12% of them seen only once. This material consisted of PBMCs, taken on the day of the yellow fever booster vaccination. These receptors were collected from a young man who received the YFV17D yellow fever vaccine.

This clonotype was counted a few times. The CDR3: CASSLYRSSSGNTIYF. CDR3 nucleotide sequence: TGTGCCAGCAGTTTATACAGGTCATCCTCTGGAAACACCATATATTTT. This chain connects TRBV12-3 or TRBV12-4 to TRBJ1-3, with D possibly matching TRBD1 (5 bases). The CDR3 covers 16 residues. V dropped 2 bases and J dropped 0 bases, with 11 bases sitting between them.

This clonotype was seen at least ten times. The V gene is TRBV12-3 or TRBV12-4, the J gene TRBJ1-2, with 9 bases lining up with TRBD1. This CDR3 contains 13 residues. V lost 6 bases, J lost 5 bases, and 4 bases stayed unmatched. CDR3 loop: CASSLDRGYGYTF. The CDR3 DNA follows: TGTGCCAGCAGCCTCGACAGGGGGTATGGCTACACCTTC.

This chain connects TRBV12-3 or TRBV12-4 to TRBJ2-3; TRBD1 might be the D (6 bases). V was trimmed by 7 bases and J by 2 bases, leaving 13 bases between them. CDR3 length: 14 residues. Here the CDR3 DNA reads TGTGCCAGCAACCTAGGGGGATTCACAGATACGCAGTATTTT. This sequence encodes CASNLGGFTDTQYF.

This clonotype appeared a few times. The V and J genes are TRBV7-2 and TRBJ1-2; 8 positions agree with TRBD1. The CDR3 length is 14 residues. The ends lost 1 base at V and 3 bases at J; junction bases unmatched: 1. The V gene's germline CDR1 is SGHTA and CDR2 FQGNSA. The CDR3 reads CASSLVTGDYGYTF. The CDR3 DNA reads TGTGCCAGCAGCTTAGTGACAGGGGACTATGGCTACACCTTC.

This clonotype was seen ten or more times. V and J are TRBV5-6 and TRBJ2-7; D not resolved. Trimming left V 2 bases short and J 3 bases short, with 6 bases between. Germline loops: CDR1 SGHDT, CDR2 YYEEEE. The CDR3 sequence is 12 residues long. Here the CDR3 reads CASSLQLYEQYF. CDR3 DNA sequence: TGTGCCAGCAGCTTACAACTCTACGAGCAGTACTTC. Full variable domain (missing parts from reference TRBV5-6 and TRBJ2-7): DAGVTQSPTHLIKTRGQQVTLRCSPKSGHDTVSWYQQALGQGPQFIFQYYEEEERQRGNFPDRFSGHQFPNYSSELNVNALLLGDSALYLCASSLQLYEQYFGPGTRLTVT.

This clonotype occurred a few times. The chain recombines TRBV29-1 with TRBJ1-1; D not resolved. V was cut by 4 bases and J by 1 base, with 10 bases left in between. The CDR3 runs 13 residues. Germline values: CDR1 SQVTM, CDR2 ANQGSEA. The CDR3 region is CSVVGGKNTEAFF. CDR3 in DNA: TGCAGCGTTGTGGGCGGAAAGAACACTGAAGCTTTCTTT.

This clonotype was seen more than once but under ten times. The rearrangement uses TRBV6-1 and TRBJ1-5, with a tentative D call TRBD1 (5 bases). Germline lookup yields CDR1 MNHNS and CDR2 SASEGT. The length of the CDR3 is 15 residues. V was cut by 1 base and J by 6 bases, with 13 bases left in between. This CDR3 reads CASSEVRALTQPQHF. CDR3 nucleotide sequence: TGTGCCAGCAGTGAAGTCAGGGCTCTAACTCAGCCCCAGCATTTT.

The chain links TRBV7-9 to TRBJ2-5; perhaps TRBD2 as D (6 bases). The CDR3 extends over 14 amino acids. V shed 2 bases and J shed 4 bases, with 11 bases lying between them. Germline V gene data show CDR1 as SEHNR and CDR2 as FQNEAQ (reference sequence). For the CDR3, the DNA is TGTGCCAGCAGCTTAATGGGGGGACGAGAGACCCAGTACTTC. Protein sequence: CASSLMGGRETQYF.